Sequencing of this T cell receptor beta chain was carried out in a study of T cells in Graves' hyperthyroidism and ophthalmopathy. The CDR3 is 16 amino acids. Trimming cost V 5 bases and J 4 bases, with 21 bases left between them. The V gene's germline CDR1 is DFQATT and CDR2 SNEGSKA (reference sequence). There were TCR beta CDR3 regions amplified from RNA transcripts. HTBI primers were used for first-round RT-PCR of the TCR CDR3. One entry per CDR3 protein results from TCRdb running MiXCR on the multiplex PCR reads. The sample includes 360,000 or so distinct CDR3 sequences, under 20% of them seen just once. About this clonotype: This may be a read error, as it is one base from a much larger clone. No conserved phenylalanine or tryptophan ends this CDR3, so it is likely a read error.

Sequences were obtained from blood. The sequence derives from a woman in her late teens or twenties with Graves' hyperthyroidism. The chain employs TRBV20-1 and TRBJ1-5; TRBD1 might be the D (6 bases). The CDR3 sequence: CSAHIGGAGLNQPQHV. In nucleotides, the CDR3 is TGCAGTGCTCACATTGGGGGGGCAGGACTAAATCAGCCCCAGCATGTT.